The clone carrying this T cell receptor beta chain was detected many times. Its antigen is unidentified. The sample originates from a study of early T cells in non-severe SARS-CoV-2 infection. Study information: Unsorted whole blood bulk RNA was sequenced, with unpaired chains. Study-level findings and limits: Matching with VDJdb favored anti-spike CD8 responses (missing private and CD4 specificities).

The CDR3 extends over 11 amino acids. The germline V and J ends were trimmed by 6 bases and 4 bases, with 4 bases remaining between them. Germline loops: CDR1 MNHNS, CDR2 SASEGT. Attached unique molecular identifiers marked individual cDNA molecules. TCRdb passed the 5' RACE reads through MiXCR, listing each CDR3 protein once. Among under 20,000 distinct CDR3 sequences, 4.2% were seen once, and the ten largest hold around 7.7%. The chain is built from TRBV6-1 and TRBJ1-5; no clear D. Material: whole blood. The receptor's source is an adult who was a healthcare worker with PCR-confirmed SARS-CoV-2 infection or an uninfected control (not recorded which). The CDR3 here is CASSGNQPQHF. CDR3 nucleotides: TGTGCCAGCAGCGGGAATCAGCCCCAGCATTTT.